The 23 T cell receptor beta chains reported below all come from one sample, sequenced in a study of post-analysis software for immune sequencing data. Points from the study as a whole: Patients used several TRBV segments, including TRBV5-6, TRBV5-1 and TRBV20-1, more often than controls.

These receptors' targets are unknown. The TCR beta cDNA libraries contained unique molecular identifiers. TCRdb fed the PCR reads into MiXCR, producing one record per CDR3 protein. The sample has around 710,000 distinct CDR3 sequences, 35% to 55% seen once; the top ten hold around 4.7%. Sequenced: blood. The receptor source for this set is a girl aged 10-17 years with multiple sclerosis.

V and J are TRBV6-6 and TRBJ1-2; D may be TRBD1 (5 bases). Germline assignment: CDR1 MNHNY and CDR2 SVGAGI (reference sequence). V dropped 0 bases and J dropped 0 bases, with 11 bases sitting between them. The CDR3 runs to 16 residues. The CDR3 protein is CASSYSPTESNYGYTF. DNA of the CDR3: TGTGCCAGCAGTTACTCTCCGACAGAGTCTAACTATGGCTACACCTTC.

J is TRBJ2-7 and V is TRBV7-2, with 8 bases that match TRBD2. This CDR3 region has 14 residues. CDR1 and CDR2 (germline): SGHTA, FQGNSA. V trimming: 3 bases; J trimming: 6 bases; junction bases outside the gene matches: 7. The CDR3: CASSFTSGRSEQYF. CDR3 DNA: TGTGCCAGCAGCTTTACTAGCGGTAGGAGCGAGCAGTACTTC.

This clonotype was detected only a few times. The CDR3 is CASSFPGGDEKLFF. CDR3 nucleotides: TGTGCCAGCAGTTTTCCCGGGGGTGATGAAAAACTGTTTTTT. The rearrangement joins TRBV12-3 or TRBV12-4 to TRBJ1-4, with D possibly matching TRBD1 (5 bases). The V and J ends lost 3 bases and 6 bases respectively, with 11 bases between them. This CDR3 is built from 14 residues.

The table lists this clonotype with a few counts. The chain has TRBV6-5 and TRBJ1-2; 7 nucleotides match TRBD1. The CDR3 consists of 15 residues. Germline V CDR1 and CDR2: MNHEY, SVGAGI. Trimming at V came to 0 bases and at J to 2 bases, leaving 3 bases not matched to a gene. The CDR3 DNA sequence: TGTGCCAGCAGTTACTCGAGACAGGGCAACTATGGCTACACCTTC. Protein sequence: CASSYSRQGNYGYTF.

The chain joins TRBV5-1 to TRBJ1-2; 7 bases match TRBD1. There are 13 residues in the CDR3. V shed 4 bases, J shed 4 bases, and the junction held 4 bases outside the gene matches. CDR1 and CDR2 (germline): SGHRS, YFSETQ. The CDR3 nucleotides read TGCGCCAGCAGCCGGGGACAGATCTATGGCTACACCTTC. This sequence encodes CASSRGQIYGYTF.

The gene calls are TRBV5-6 and TRBJ1-2; D possibly corresponds to TRBD1 (5 bases). Trimming took off 0 bases at V and 4 bases at J, with 13 bases between the two ends. CDR1 is SGHDT, CDR2 YYEEEE, per germline. The CDR3 consists of 15 residues. The CDR3 DNA follows: TGTGCCAGCAGCTTGGGACGGACAATTCTCTATGGCTACACCTTC. It is translated as CASSLGRTILYGYTF.

The CDR3 sequence: CSARGLDVGYEQYF. CDR3 nucleotide sequence: TGCAGTGCTAGGGGACTAGACGTCGGGTACGAGCAGTACTTC. J is TRBJ2-7 and V is TRBV20-1; 8 bases line up with TRBD2. Per germline, CDR1 DFQATT and CDR2 SNEGSKA (reference sequence). V was pared by 3 bases and J by 4 bases, with 8 bases of the junction left unmatched. The CDR3 contains 14 residues.

The rearrangement joins TRBV10-3 to TRBJ2-5, with 8 bases fitting TRBD1. The junction had 15 bases not matched to a gene; V was cut back by 4 bases and J by 5 bases. Germline CDR1 and CDR2: ENHRY and SYGVKD. The CDR3 spans 17 residues. CDR3 in amino acids: CAISGVGDRTGEETQYF. The CDR3 nucleotides read TGTGCCATCAGTGGAGTTGGGGACAGGACCGGGGAGGAGACCCAGTACTTC.

This clonotype occurred many times. The genes are TRBV4-2 and TRBJ2-4; D not certain. V was clipped by 0 bases and J by 8 bases, with 14 bases between them. Per germline, CDR1 LGHNA and CDR2 YNFKEQ. CDR3 length: 15 residues. CDR3 DNA sequence: TGTGCCAGCAGCCAAGAACAAGCACGGGCGCACATTCAGTACTTC. Protein: CASSQEQARAHIQYF.

The chain is built from TRBV6-5 and TRBJ2-4; D tentatively fits TRBD1 or TRBD2 (5 bases each). The better agreement between TRBJ2-7 and the DNA end casts doubt on the J call. Looked up from germline, CDR1 is MNHEY and CDR2 is SVGAGI. This CDR3 contains 14 residues. The chain's CDR3 is CASSYSGRDHEQYF. The CDR3, as DNA: TGTGCCAGCAGTTACTCGGGCAGGGACCACGAGCAGTACTTC.

J is TRBJ2-1 and V is TRBV27; 11 bases agree with TRBD2. The J segment lost 7 bases and the V segment lost 7 bases, leaving 9 bases of the junction unmatched. CDR1 MNHEY and CDR2 SMNVEV come from the germline V gene (reference sequence). CDR3 length: 15 residues. CDR3 DNA: TGTGCCAGCAAGCAACTAGCGGGAGATGGTAATGAGCAGTTCTTC. This gives the protein CASKQLAGDGNEQFF.

The chain combines TRBV7-9 with TRBJ2-7; TRBD2 matches at 9 bases. V was pared by 5 bases and J by 2 bases, with 10 bases of the junction left unmatched. There are 16 residues in the CDR3. CDR1 SEHNR and CDR2 FQNEAQ come from the germline V gene (reference sequence). The CDR3 DNA follows: TGTGCCAGCAGCCCTTGGACTAGCGAAAGTACCTACGAGCAGTACTTC. Protein: CASSPWTSESTYEQYF.

In regard to this clonotype: The junction shows a germline mismatch at one end, possibly a read error. This CDR3 reads CASSGSAGWDTNTQYF. CDR3 DNA sequence: TGTGCCAGCAGTGGGTCGGCCGGATGGGACACAAATACGCAGTATTTT. The chain recombines TRBV2 with TRBJ2-3, with a possible D match to TRBD1 (6 bases). CDR1 and CDR2 from the germline V gene are SNHLY and FYNNEI. There are 16 residues in the CDR3. The full variable domain, rest sourced from reference TRBV2 and TRBJ2-3, is EPEVTQTPSHQVTQMGQEVILRCVPISNHLYFYWYRQILGQKVEFLVSFYNNEISEKSEIFDDQFSVERPDGSNFTLKIRSTKLEDSAMYFCASSGSAGWDTNTQYFGPGTRLTVL.

The J gene is TRBJ2-7, the V gene TRBV9, with a tentative D call TRBD2 (6 bases). The J call may be in error: the DNA end matches TRBJ2-5 better. The CDR3 length is 16 residues. The germline gives CDR1 SGDLS, CDR2 YYNGEE. In DNA, the CDR3 is TGTGCCAGCAGCGTAGACGGGGCCGGGGGAGGAGAGACCCAGTACTTC. It translates to CASSVDGAGGGETQYF.

The chain recombines TRBV3-1 with TRBJ2-1; 7 bases fit TRBD2. CDR3 length: 17 residues. J was trimmed by 2 bases and V by 1 base; bases with no gene match: 8. Germline V gives CDR1 LGHDT, CDR2 YNNKEL (reference sequence). CDR3 region: CASSQAAGEGTYNEQFF. The CDR3 nucleotides read TGTGCCAGCAGCCAAGCCGCCGGGGAGGGTACCTACAATGAGCAGTTCTTC.

This chain uses TRBV7-2 with TRBJ1-5; no definite D call. The V gene lost 4 bases and the J gene lost 4 bases, with 20 bases spanning the gap. The CDR3 consists of 17 residues. Germline assignment: CDR1 SGHTA and CDR2 FQGNSA. The CDR3 sequence: CASSSTYPGTVNQPQHF. As DNA, the CDR3 is TGTGCCAGCAGCTCAACCTACCCCGGTACAGTTAATCAGCCCCAGCATTTT.

This clonotype was detected a few times. The J gene is TRBJ2-5, the V gene TRBV5-5, with D perhaps TRBD1 (5 bases). Trimming removed 2 bases from V and 11 bases from J, with 16 bases in between. CDR1 SGHKS and CDR2 YYEKEE come from the germline V gene (reference sequence). The CDR3 loop spans 13 amino acids. CDR3 loop: CASSFLGIQEQYF. For the CDR3, the DNA is TGTGCCAGCAGCTTCCTGGGTATACAGGAGCAGTACTTC.

The chain joins TRBV5-1 to TRBJ2-5, with a possible D match to TRBD1 (5 bases). CDR1 SGHRS and CDR2 YFSETQ come from the germline V gene. V was cut by 4 bases and J by 1 base, with 11 bases left in between. This CDR3 has 14 amino acids. The CDR3 coding sequence is TGCGCCAGCAGCCCGGCGGACATCCAAGAGACCCAGTACTTC. This codes for CASSPADIQETQYF.

This chain links TRBV6-5 with TRBJ1-2; 10 positions agree with TRBD1. Germline loops: CDR1 MNHEY, CDR2 SVGAGI. J gave up 4 bases and V 5 bases, and 10 bases lay outside the gene matches. This CDR3 contains 16 residues. CDR3 nucleotide sequence: TGTGCCAGCAGTAGGACCGGGACAGGGGATAGCTATGGCTACACCTTC. Residues: CASSRTGTGDSYGYTF.

V usage is TRBV10-3 and J usage is TRBJ2-4, with D unresolved. Judging by the DNA end, TRBJ2-5 fits better; the J call may be wrong. The germline V gene has CDR1 ENHRY and CDR2 SYGVKD. This CDR3 spans 14 amino acids. The CDR3, as DNA: TGTGCCATCAGTGATAGCATGATGCGAGAGACCCAGTACTTC. Translated: CAISDSMMRETQYF.

The gene calls are TRBV4-1 and TRBJ2-7; D gene uncertain. Germline V lookup: CDR1 MGHRA, CDR2 YSYEKL. Trimming pared 4 bases from V and 5 bases from J, leaving 18 bases between. CDR3 length: 15 amino acids. The CDR3 nucleotides read TGCGCCAGCAGCCCGCTGGGTTTAGTGTATAACGAGCAGTACTTC. Translated: CASSPLGLVYNEQYF.

The chain carries TRBV3-1 and TRBJ1-1; D is uncertain. CDR3 size: 14 residues. Deletions cut 4 bases from V and 1 base from J, with 10 bases between. Germline-derived CDR1 and CDR2 are LGHDT and YNNKEL (reference sequence). The CDR3 region has the DNA TGTGCCAGCAGCCTTCGCCGACAGAACACTGAAGCTTTCTTT. It is translated as CASSLRRQNTEAFF. The whole variable domain, remainder taken from reference TRBV3-1 and TRBJ1-1, is DTAVSQTPKYLVTQMGNDKSIKCEQNLGHDTMYWYKQDSKKFLKIMFSYNNKELIINETVPNRFSPKSPDKAHLNLHINSLELGDSAVYFCASSLRRQNTEAFFGQGTRLTVV.

The chain carries TRBV2 and TRBJ2-7; possibly TRBD1 or TRBD2 for D (5 bases each). Trimming stripped 5 bases from V and 2 bases from J, with 34 bases between. This CDR3 comprises 21 residues. From germline, CDR1 is SNHLY and CDR2 FYNNEI. The CDR3 loop is CASSKTHLRREADSPPYEQYF. The CDR3 region has the DNA TGTGCCAGCAGTAAAACTCACCTACGTCGGGAAGCTGACAGTCCTCCCTACGAGCAGTACTTC.